What follows are 8 T cell receptor beta chains derived from one specimen sequenced in a study of Graves' ophthalmopathy and Graves' hyperthyroidism. Amplified TCR beta CDR3 regions were obtained using RNA transcripts as template. Second-round multiplex PCR came after first-round RT-PCR with HTBI primers. From the multiplex PCR reads, TCRdb called clonotypes with MiXCR, one entry per CDR3 protein. The data contain approximately 160,000 distinct CDR3 sequences, approximately 40% of them seen just once; the ten biggest clones take up roughly 8.9%. The sample was peripheral blood. These receptors originate from a young man with Graves' ophthalmopathy.

V is TRBV12-3 or TRBV12-4 and J is TRBJ1-5; 8 bases match TRBD1. V shed 4 bases, J shed 5 bases, and the junction held 4 bases outside the gene matches. The CDR3 length is 14 residues. CDR3 sequence (DNA): TGTGCCAGCAGTTCAGGACAGGGTTATCAGCCCCAGCATTTT. It specifies CASSSGQGYQPQHF.

This chain connects TRBV28 to TRBJ2-5, with D possibly being TRBD1 (6 bases). The germline V and J ends were trimmed by 5 bases and 5 bases, with 12 bases remaining between them. Germline CDR1 and CDR2: MDHEN and SYDVKM. The CDR3 loop spans 13 amino acids. CDR3 sequence reads: CASSPTGPETQYF. Here the CDR3 DNA reads TGTGCCAGCAGTCCCACAGGGCCGGAGACCCAGTACTTC.

V usage is TRBV27 and J usage is TRBJ2-2, with D perhaps matching TRBD2 (5 bases). The CDR3 is made up of 16 amino acids. V was cut by 8 bases and J by 8 bases, with 24 bases left in between. Looked up from germline, CDR1 is MNHEY and CDR2 is SMNVEV (reference sequence). In DNA, the CDR3 is TGTGCCAGCTGCCCCAGACTAAGCGTTGGAGTGGGGGAGCTGTTTTTT. This translates into CASCPRLSVGVGELFF.

The table lists this clonotype with many counts. V and J are TRBV7-3 and TRBJ1-5; D not resolved. Germline CDR1 and CDR2: SGHTA and FQGTGA. V was clipped by 2 bases and J by 8 bases, with 10 bases between them. The CDR3 covers 13 residues. CDR3 coding DNA: TGTGCCAGCAGCTTAGGGGTGGGGAAGCCCCAGCATTTT. This gives the protein CASSLGVGKPQHF. The entire variable domain, with the rest obtained from reference TRBV7-3 and TRBJ1-5, is as follows: GAGVSQTPSNKVTEKGKYVELRCDPISGHTALYWYRQSLGQGPEFLIYFQGTGAADDSGLPNDRFFAVRPEGSVSTLKIQRTERGDSAVYLCASSLGVGKPQHFGDGTRLSIL.

In the case of this clonotype: A read error may account for a junction end that differs from germline. The gene calls are TRBV30 and TRBJ1-1; possibly TRBD1 for D (6 bases). CDR3 size: 16 residues. In germline, CDR1 is GTSNPN, CDR2 SVGIG (reference sequence). The CDR3 spells CAWSPNLGGWDTEASF. In DNA form, the CDR3 reads TGTGCCTGGAGTCCGAACTTGGGGGGTTGGGACACTGAAGCTTCATTT.

Ten or more counts support this clonotype. The chain uses TRBV29-1 and TRBJ1-1; D is unresolved. Germline-derived CDR1 and CDR2 are SQVTM and ANQGSEA. The CDR3 has 11 residues. Trimming stripped 7 bases from V and 8 bases from J, with 14 bases between. The CDR3 DNA reads TGCAGCGGGACTCGACGGCAAGAAGCTTTCTTT. Protein product: CSGTRRQEAFF.

This clonotype was observed at least ten times. This sequence joins TRBV20-1 and TRBJ1-1, with a weak D call TRBD1 (6 bases). V shed 6 bases and J shed 7 bases, with 12 bases lying between them. Germline V CDR1 and CDR2: DFQATT, SNEGSKA (reference sequence). CDR3 length equals 11 residues. CDR3 sequence: CSAQGRSEAFF. The CDR3 DNA is TGCAGTGCCCAGGGGAGGAGTGAAGCTTTCTTT.

In this sample, this clonotype turned up many times. The rearrangement links TRBV5-1 to TRBJ2-7, with D possibly TRBD2 on 6 matching bases. V gave up 0 bases and J gave up 4 bases, with 17 bases separating them. Germline values: CDR1 SGHRS, CDR2 YFSETQ. The length of the CDR3 is 16 residues. CDR3 DNA: TGCGCCAGCAGCTTGGCAATCGGGAGATTTGTTTACGAGCAGTACTTC. Its translation: CASSLAIGRFVYEQYF. Full variable domain (rest looked up from reference TRBV5-1 and TRBJ2-7): KAGVTQTPRYLIKTRGQQVTLSCSPISGHRSVSWYQQTPGQGLQFLFEYFSETQRNKGNFPGRFSGRQFSNSRSEMNVSTLELGDSALYLCASSLAIGRFVYEQYFGPGTRLTVT.